Shown below are 7 T cell receptor beta chains from a single sample sequenced in a study of blood T cells in healthy people across ages. A second roughly 6 to 12 cycle PCR used barcoded and J-beta primers. One entry per CDR3 protein, called by TCRdb with MiXCR from the 5' RACE reads. The sample includes some 1,500,000 distinct CDR3 sequences, roughly 43% of them seen just once. The sample was blood. The receptors come from a woman aged 18-29 years in good health.

This chain joins TRBV27 and TRBJ2-3, with 10 positions matching TRBD2. CDR1 is MNHEY and CDR2 is SMNVEV in the germline V gene (reference sequence). J gave up 8 bases and V 7 bases, and 18 bases lay outside the gene matches. This CDR3 comprises 17 residues. In DNA, the CDR3 is TGTGCCAGCATTCCCCACCTGGCTAGCGGGAGATTAGCTACGCAGTATTTT. Amino acids: CASIPHLASGRLATQYF.

The V and J genes are TRBV2 and TRBJ2-2; TRBD2 matches at 9 bases. The V gene end was trimmed by 6 bases and the J gene end by 0 bases; junction bases not matched to a gene: 8. The CDR3 runs 17 residues. Germline values: CDR1 SNHLY, CDR2 FYNNEI. CDR3 in DNA: TGTGCCAGCAGCCACATAGGACTAGCGACGAACACCGGGGAGCTGTTTTTT. This codes for CASSHIGLATNTGELFF. The whole variable domain, remainder taken from reference TRBV2 and TRBJ2-2, is EPEVTQTPSHQVTQMGQEVILRCVPISNHLYFYWYRQILGQKVEFLVSFYNNEISEKSEIFDDQFSVERPDGSNFTLKIRSTKLEDSAMYFCASSHIGLATNTGELFFGEGSRLTVL.

The V gene is TRBV4-1, the J gene TRBJ2-7; TRBD1 is a possible D gene (6 bases). From germline, CDR1 is MGHRA and CDR2 YSYEKL. V dropped 6 bases and J dropped 6 bases, with 15 bases sitting between them. This CDR3 comprises 13 residues. CDR3 in amino acids: CASSPTGALEQYF. CDR3 DNA sequence: TGCGCCAGCAGTCCGACAGGAGCACTCGAGCAGTACTTC.

The chain joins TRBV6-7 to TRBJ2-7; 7 nucleotides agree with TRBD1. TRBV6-7 is placed among ORFs of uncertain function. The CDR3 is made up of 17 amino acids. Trimming at V came to 3 bases and at J to 6 bases, leaving 17 bases not matched to a gene. The CDR3 spells CASSYYPKQGSVCEQYF. The CDR3, as DNA: TGTGCCAGCAGTTATTACCCAAAACAGGGGTCTGTCTGCGAGCAGTACTTC.

This chain links TRBV28 with TRBJ2-1, with D possibly TRBD1 on 5 matching bases. The germline V gene encodes CDR1 MDHEN and CDR2 SYDVKM. Trimming left V 8 bases short and J 14 bases short, with 22 bases between. The CDR3 runs 13 residues. The CDR3 DNA reads as TGTGCCAGCGGTTCTGGCAGGGTTTCACGGGAGTTCTTC. Encoded protein: CASGSGRVSREFF.

V usage is TRBV20-1 and J usage is TRBJ2-7, with no clear D. V lost 3 bases, J lost 4 bases, and 13 bases lay in between. The CDR3 consists of 13 residues. Germline lookup yields CDR1 DFQATT and CDR2 SNEGSKA (reference sequence). The CDR3 protein is CSASARNGYEQYF. In nucleotides, the CDR3 is TGCAGTGCTAGCGCGCGGAATGGGTACGAGCAGTACTTC.

The rearrangement joins TRBV20-1 to TRBJ2-5; 8 positions agree with TRBD2. Germline CDR1 reads DFQATT; CDR2 reads SNEGSKA (reference sequence). CDR3 length equals 16 residues. The V gene end was trimmed by 6 bases and the J gene end by 11 bases; junction bases not matched to a gene: 23. For the CDR3, the DNA is TGCAGTGCCCCTAAGAGGACTAGCAGTACCTACAATGAGCAGTACTTC. Translating it yields CSAPKRTSSTYNEQYF.